This TCR beta chain was profiled in a study of control samples from healthy donors and cancer patients. The repertoire was sequenced with immunoSEQ multiplex PCR; TCRdb's copy has only in-frame clones and lacks some. Counted here are 150,000 to 200,000 clones, around 94% occurring once; the ten biggest clones make up 14%. There are 18 residues in the CDR3. J was trimmed by 0 bases and V by 6 bases; bases with no gene match: 12. Germline lookup yields CDR1 MNHEY and CDR2 SMNVEV (reference sequence). This clonotype was obtained from a man between 60 and 70 years old with colorectal cancer. The sample comprised PBMCs. The chain has TRBV27 and TRBJ1-4, with TRBD1 matching 8 bases. As DNA, the CDR3 is TGTGCCAGCAGACGTGGACAGGGTGTAGGTGCAACTAATGAAAAACTGTTTTTT. Translated: CASRRGQGVGATNEKLFF.